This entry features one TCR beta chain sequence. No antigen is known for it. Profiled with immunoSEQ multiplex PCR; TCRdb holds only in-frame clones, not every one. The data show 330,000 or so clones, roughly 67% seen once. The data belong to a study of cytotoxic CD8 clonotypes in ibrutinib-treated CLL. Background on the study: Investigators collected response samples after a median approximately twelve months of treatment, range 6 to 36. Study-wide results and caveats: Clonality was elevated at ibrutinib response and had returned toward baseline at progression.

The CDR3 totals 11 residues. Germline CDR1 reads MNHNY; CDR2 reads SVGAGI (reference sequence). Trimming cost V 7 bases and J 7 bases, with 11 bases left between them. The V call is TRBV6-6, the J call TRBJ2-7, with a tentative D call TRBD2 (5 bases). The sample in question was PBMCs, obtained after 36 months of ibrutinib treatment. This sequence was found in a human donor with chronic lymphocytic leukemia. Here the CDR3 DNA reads TGTGCCAGCATGGGTACGGGGGAGCAGTACTTC. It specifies CASMGTGEQYF.